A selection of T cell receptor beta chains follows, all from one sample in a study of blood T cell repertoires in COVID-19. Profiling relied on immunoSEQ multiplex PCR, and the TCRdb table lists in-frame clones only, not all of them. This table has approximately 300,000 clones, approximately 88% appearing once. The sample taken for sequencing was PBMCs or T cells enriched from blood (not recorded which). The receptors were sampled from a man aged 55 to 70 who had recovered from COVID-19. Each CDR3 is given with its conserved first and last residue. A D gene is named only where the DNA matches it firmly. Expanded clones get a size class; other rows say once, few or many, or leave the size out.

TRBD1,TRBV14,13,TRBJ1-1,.,CASSGTGDKEAFF,TGTGCCAGCAGCGGGACAGGCGATAAAGAAGCTTTCTTT
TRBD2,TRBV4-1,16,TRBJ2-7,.,CASSQDLAGVVYEQYF,TGCGCCAGCAGCCAAGATCTAGCGGGAGTGGTCTACGAGCAGTACTTC
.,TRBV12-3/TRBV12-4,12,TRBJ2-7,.,CASSLRFYEQYF,TGTGCCAGCAGTTTACGGTTCTACGAGCAGTACTTC
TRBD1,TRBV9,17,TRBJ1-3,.,CASSVSPTGISGNTIYF,TGTGCCAGCAGCGTATCCCCGACAGGGATCTCTGGAAACACCATATATTTT
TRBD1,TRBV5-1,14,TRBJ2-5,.,CASSSGQNQETQYF,TGCGCCAGCAGCTCGGGACAGAACCAAGAGACCCAGTACTTC
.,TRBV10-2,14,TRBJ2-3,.,CASFMQGPTDTQYF,TGCGCCAGCTTTATGCAGGGCCCCACAGATACGCAGTATTTT
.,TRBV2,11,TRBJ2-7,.,CASSEYYEQYF,TGTGCCAGCAGTGAGTACTACGAGCAGTACTTC
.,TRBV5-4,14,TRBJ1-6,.,CASSPRGNDSPLHF,TGTGCCAGCAGCCCGCGAGGGAATGATTCACCCCTCCACTTT
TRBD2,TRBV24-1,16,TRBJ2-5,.,CATSDFLAGEGETQYF,TGTGCCACCAGTGACTTCTTAGCCGGGGAGGGAGAGACCCAGTACTTC
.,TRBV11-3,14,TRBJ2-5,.,CASSGAQDQETQYF,TGTGCCAGCAGCGGGGCTCAGGACCAAGAGACCCAGTACTTC
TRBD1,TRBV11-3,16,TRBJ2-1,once,CASSLTGTGGRNEQFF,TGTGCCAGCAGCCTAACCGGGACAGGGGGTCGAAATGAGCAGTTCTTC
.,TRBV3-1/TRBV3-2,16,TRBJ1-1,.,CASSQVGGGGSTEAFF,TGTGCCAGCAGCCAAGTTGGTGGGGGAGGAAGTACTGAAGCTTTCTTT
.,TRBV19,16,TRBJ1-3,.,CASSIDGDYSGNTIYF,TGTGCCAGTAGTATAGATGGAGATTACTCTGGAAACACCATATATTTT
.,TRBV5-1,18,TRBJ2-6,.,CASSLASLTSSGANVLTF,TGCGCCAGCAGCTTGGCCTCCTTAACTTCCTCTGGGGCCAACGTCCTGACTTTC
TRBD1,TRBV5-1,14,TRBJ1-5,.,CASSPTGGVQPQHF,TGCGCCAGCAGCCCGACAGGGGGCGTTCAGCCCCAGCATTTT
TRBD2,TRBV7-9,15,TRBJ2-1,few,CASSLAGTSGLEQFF,TGTGCCAGCAGCTTAGCGGGGACTAGCGGGCTAGAGCAGTTCTTC
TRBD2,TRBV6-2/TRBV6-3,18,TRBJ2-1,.,CASSRLGSGSGTYNEQFF,TGTGCCAGCAGTCGGCTAGGGAGCGGGAGTGGGACCTACAATGAGCAGTTCTTC
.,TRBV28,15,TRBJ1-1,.,CASSLWAGPNTEAFF,TGTGCCAGCAGTTTATGGGCAGGGCCGAACACTGAAGCTTTCTTT
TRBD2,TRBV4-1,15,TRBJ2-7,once,CASSPIAGDTYEQYF,TGCGCCAGCAGCCCGATAGCGGGAGACACCTACGAGCAGTACTTC
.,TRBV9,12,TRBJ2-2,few,CASSQNTGELFF,TGTGCCAGCAGTCAAAACACCGGGGAGCTGTTTTTT
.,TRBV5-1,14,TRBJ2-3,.,CASSLGWGADTQYF,TGCGCCAGCAGCTTAGGTTGGGGCGCAGATACGCAGTATTTT
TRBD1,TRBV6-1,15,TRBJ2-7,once,CASRTVDRGAYEQYF,TGTGCCAGCAGAACCGTTGACAGGGGGGCCTACGAGCAGTACTTC
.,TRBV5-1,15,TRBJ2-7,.,CASSPDSTRSYEQYF,TGCGCCAGCAGCCCGGACAGCACAAGATCGTACGAGCAGTACTTC
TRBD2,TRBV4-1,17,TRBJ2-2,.,CASSPGLAGRTTGELFF,TGCGCCAGCAGCCCGGGACTAGCGGGACGAACAACCGGGGAGCTGTTTTTT
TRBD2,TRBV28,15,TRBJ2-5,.,CASRKGTSGQETQYF,TGTGCCAGCAGAAAGGGGACTAGCGGACAAGAGACCCAGTACTTC
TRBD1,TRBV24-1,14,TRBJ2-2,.,CATRDRAHTGELFF,TGTGCCACGCGGGACAGGGCCCACACCGGGGAGCTGTTTTTT
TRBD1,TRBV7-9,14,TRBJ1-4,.,CASSLGQGDEKLFF,TGTGCCAGCAGCTTAGGACAGGGAGATGAAAAACTGTTTTTT
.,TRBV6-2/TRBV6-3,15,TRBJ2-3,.,CASSYSSQGVDTQYF,TGTGCCAGCAGTTACTCGTCTCAGGGTGTAGATACGCAGTATTTT
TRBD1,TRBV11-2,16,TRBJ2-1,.,CASSLLPGQGADEQFF,TGTGCCAGCAGCTTACTACCGGGACAGGGGGCCGATGAGCAGTTCTTC
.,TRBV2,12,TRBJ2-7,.,CASSYSSYEQYF,TGTGCCAGCAGTTATAGTAGCTACGAGCAGTACTTC
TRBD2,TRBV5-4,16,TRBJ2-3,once,CASSTGLAGGTDTQYF,TGTGCCAGCAGCACAGGACTAGCGGGAGGTACAGATACGCAGTATTTT
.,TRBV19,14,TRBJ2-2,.,CASSILYGAGELFF,TGTGCCAGTAGTATATTGTACGGGGCCGGGGAGCTGTTTTTT
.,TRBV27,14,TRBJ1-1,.,CASSVRDWDTEAFF,TGTGCCAGCAGTGTCCGGGACTGGGACACTGAAGCTTTCTTT
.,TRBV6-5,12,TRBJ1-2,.,CASSEGGYGYTF,TGTGCCAGCAGCGAGGGCGGCTATGGCTACACCTTC
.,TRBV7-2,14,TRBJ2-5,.,CASSLVSRKETQYF,TGTGCCAGCAGCTTAGTTTCGCGCAAAGAGACCCAGTACTTC
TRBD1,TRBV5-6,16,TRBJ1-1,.,CASSGTGTTLNTEAFF,TGTGCCAGCAGCGGGACAGGCACGACTTTGAACACTGAAGCTTTCTTT
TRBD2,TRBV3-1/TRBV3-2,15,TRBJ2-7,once,CASSQDSGRLYEQYF,TGTGCCAGCAGCCAAGATAGCGGGAGGCTATACGAGCAGTACTTC
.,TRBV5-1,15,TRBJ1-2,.,CASSLEGWRDGGYTF,TGCGCCAGCAGCTTGGAAGGTTGGCGAGACGGGGGCTACACCTTC
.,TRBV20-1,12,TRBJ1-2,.,CSASQTNYGYTF,TGCAGTGCTAGTCAGACAAACTATGGCTACACCTTC
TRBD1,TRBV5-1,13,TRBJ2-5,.,CASSPGQGETQYF,TGCGCCAGCAGCCCGGGACAGGGAGAGACCCAGTACTTC
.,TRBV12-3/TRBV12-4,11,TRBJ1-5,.,CASSLAEPQHF,TGTGCCAGCAGCCTGGCGGAGCCCCAGCATTTT
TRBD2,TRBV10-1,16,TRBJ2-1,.,CASSPGLAGGPNEQFF,TGCGCCAGCAGCCCGGGACTAGCGGGAGGGCCTAATGAGCAGTTCTTC
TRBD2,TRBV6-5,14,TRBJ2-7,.,CASSSPSGHHEQYF,TGTGCCAGCAGTTCCCCTAGCGGGCACCACGAGCAGTACTTC
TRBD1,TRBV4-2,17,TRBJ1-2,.,CASSQDRSDRGRDGYTF,TGTGCCAGCAGCCAAGATCGGTCAGACAGGGGGAGAGATGGCTACACCTTC
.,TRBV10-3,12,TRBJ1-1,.,CAIRGGHTEAFF,TGTGCCATCCGGGGAGGGCACACTGAAGCTTTCTTT
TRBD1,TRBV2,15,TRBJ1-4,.,CASSRQGATNEKLFF,TGTGCCAGCAGTAGACAGGGGGCGACTAATGAAAAACTGTTTTTT
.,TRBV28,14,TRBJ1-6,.,CASSLIVEASPLHF,TGTGCCAGCAGTTTAATTGTTGAGGCTTCACCCCTCCACTTT
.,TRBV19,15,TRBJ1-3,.,CAQSKGGSMGDTIYF,TGTGCCCAGAGCAAGGGGGGGAGTATGGGAGACACCATATATTTT
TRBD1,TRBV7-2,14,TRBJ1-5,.,CASSLVNRGEPQHF,TGTGCCAGCAGCCTGGTTAACAGGGGTGAGCCCCAGCATTTT
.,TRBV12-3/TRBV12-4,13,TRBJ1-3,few,CASRLNSGNTIYF,TGTGCCAGCAGACTGAACTCTGGAAACACCATATATTTT
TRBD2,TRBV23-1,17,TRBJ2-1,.,CASSRKTSGASYNEQFF,TGCGCCAGCAGTCGAAAGACTAGCGGGGCCTCCTACAATGAGCAGTTCTTC